This T cell receptor (beta chain) was documented in a study of cytomegalovirus exposure and HLA in healthy donors. This CDR3 is 15 amino acids long. Germline lookup yields CDR1 MGHRA and CDR2 YSYEKL. With 4 bases clipped from V and 8 bases from J, the junction kept 10 bases outside the gene matches. PCR used 60 Vbeta primers and 13 Jbeta primers. Measured with immunoSEQ multiplex PCR; TCRdb has only the in-frame clones, and not every one. The repertoire holds some 160,000 clones, roughly 80% seen once, with 7% to 9% in the top ten. This clone was recorded once. The V call is TRBV4-1, the J call TRBJ1-1, with 10 bases lining up with TRBD1. The source is a male donor in good health and CMV-seropositive. Sequencing used PBMCs. CDR3 sequence reads: CASSLVGQGRGEAFF. The CDR3 bases are TGCGCCAGCAGCCTTGTGGGACAGGGGAGGGGCGAAGCTTTCTTT.